This T cell receptor beta chain was captured by sequencing in a study of radiotherapy plus CTLA-4 blockade in lung cancer. Only in-frame clones appear in the TCRdb table, and some are missing; sequencing was by immunoSEQ multiplex PCR. The data contain 95,000 to 150,000 clones, over 80% of them seen just once; the ten biggest clones take up 5.5% to 8.5%. The V end was cut by 6 bases, the J end by 4 bases, with 21 bases between. Germline V gives CDR1 SGHAT, CDR2 FQNNGV. The CDR3 totals 16 residues. The origin of this receptor is a human donor with non-small cell lung cancer that progressed on radiotherapy plus ipilimumab. The specimen comprised peripheral blood, sampled from a patient treated with radiotherapy plus ipilimumab. V and J are TRBV11-2 and TRBJ2-5, with D perhaps matching TRBD1 (5 bases). CDR3 coding DNA: TGTGCCAGCAGGACCGATTCAAACCTTGGGGCAGAGACCCAGTACTTC. Translating it yields CASRTDSNLGAETQYF.